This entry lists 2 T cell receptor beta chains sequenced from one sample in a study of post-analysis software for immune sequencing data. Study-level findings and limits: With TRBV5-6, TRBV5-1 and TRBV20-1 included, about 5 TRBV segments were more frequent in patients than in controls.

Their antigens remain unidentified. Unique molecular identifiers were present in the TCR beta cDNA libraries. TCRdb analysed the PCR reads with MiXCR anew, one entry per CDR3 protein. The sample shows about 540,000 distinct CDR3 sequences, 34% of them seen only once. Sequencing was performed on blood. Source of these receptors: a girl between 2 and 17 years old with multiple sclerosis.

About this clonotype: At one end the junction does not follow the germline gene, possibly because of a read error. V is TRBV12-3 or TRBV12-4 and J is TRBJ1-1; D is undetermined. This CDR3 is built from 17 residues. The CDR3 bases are TGTGTCAGCAGTTTAGTCATCAGGCAGCTCCAGAACACTGAAGCTTTCTTT. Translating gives CVSSLVIRQLQNTEAFF.

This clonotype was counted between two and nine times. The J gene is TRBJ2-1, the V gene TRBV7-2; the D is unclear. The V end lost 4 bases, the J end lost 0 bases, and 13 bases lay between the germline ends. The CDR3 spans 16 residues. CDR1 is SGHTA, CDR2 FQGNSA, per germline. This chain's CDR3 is CASSSTPLSSYNEQFF. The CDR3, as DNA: TGTGCCAGCAGCTCGACTCCCTTATCCTCCTACAATGAGCAGTTCTTC.